These T cell receptor beta chains were read from a single sample in a study of blood T cell repertoires in COVID-19. Data came from immunoSEQ multiplex PCR; TCRdb stores just in-frame clones and leaves some out. This table holds under 200,000 clones, 80% to 90% found once. Input material: peripheral blood. These receptors were taken from a woman in her seventies with COVID-19, enrolled during active disease. Both conserved end residues are part of each CDR3. D genes are given only for firm matches. Not every row has a clone size; where given, it reads once, few, many or a size class.

CASGTALHGYTF,TGTGCCAGCGGGACAGCTTTACATGGCTACACCTTC,TRBJ1-2,TRBV3-1/TRBV3-2,.,TRBD1
CASSLARSGDPTLNTGELFF,TGCGCCAGCAGCTTGGCCCGGTCAGGGGATCCGACACTTAACACCGGGGAGCTGTTTTTT,TRBJ2-2,TRBV5-1,.,.
CATGWGGTSEKLFF,TGTGCCACCGGGTGGGGGGGTACGTCTGAAAAACTGTTTTTT,TRBJ1-4,TRBV15,.,.
CASSLGQGHNQPQHF,TGTGCCAGCAGCTTAGGACAGGGGCACAATCAGCCCCAGCATTTT,TRBJ1-5,TRBV7-9,.,TRBD1
CATSKRGRLAGELFF,TGTGCCACCAGCAAGAGGGGGCGTTTAGCCGGGGAGCTGTTTTTT,TRBJ2-2,TRBV15,once,TRBD1
CASSPSGRVYEQYF,TGTGCCAGCAGTCCGAGCGGGAGGGTCTACGAGCAGTACTTC,TRBJ2-7,TRBV6-2/TRBV6-3,.,TRBD2
CASSSTHRDTGELFF,TGTGCCAGCAGTTCTACTCACAGGGACACCGGGGAGCTGTTTTTT,TRBJ2-2,TRBV28,.,.
CASITGDNTGELFF,TGTGCCAGCATTACAGGCGATAACACCGGGGAGCTGTTTTTT,TRBJ2-2,TRBV28,.,.
CASSPSHRGGTEAFF,TGTGCCAGCAGTCCCTCCCACAGGGGTGGGACTGAAGCTTTCTTT,TRBJ1-1,TRBV28,.,TRBD1
CASSPGGDQPQHF,TGTGCCAGCTCACCAGGAGGGGACCAGCCCCAGCATTTT,TRBJ1-5,TRBV18,.,.
CASSYSDSWGAGELFF,TGTGCCAGCAGTTACTCGGATTCCTGGGGGGCCGGGGAGCTGTTTTTT,TRBJ2-2,TRBV6-5,.,.
CASSPGTLAEAFF,TGTGCCAGCAGTCCCGGGACACTCGCTGAAGCTTTCTTT,TRBJ1-1,TRBV27,.,.
CASGLLGTEAFF,TGTGCTAGTGGTTTACTCGGGACTGAAGCTTTCTTT,TRBJ1-1,TRBV12-5,.,.
CASSGQNSPLHF,TGTGCCAGCTCAGGGCAGAATTCACCCCTCCACTTT,TRBJ1-6,TRBV18,.,.
CASSLARPDRGNTEAFF,TGCGCCAGCAGCTTGGCCCGTCCGGACAGGGGGAACACTGAAGCTTTCTTT,TRBJ1-1,TRBV5-1,.,TRBD1
CASSQGGSTGELFF,TGTGCCAGCAGCCAAGGAGGGAGCACCGGGGAGCTGTTTTTT,TRBJ2-2,TRBV4-2,.,.
CASRDAGVGEKLFF,TGTGCCAGCAGGGACGCAGGGGTCGGTGAAAAACTGTTTTTT,TRBJ1-4,TRBV6-6,.,.
CASRGVDYGYTF,TGCGCCAGCAGAGGGGTTGACTATGGCTACACCTTC,TRBJ1-2,TRBV5-1,.,.
CASIERGRNTDTQYF,TGTGCCAGCATTGAGAGGGGGCGAAACACAGATACGCAGTATTTT,TRBJ2-3,TRBV28,.,TRBD1